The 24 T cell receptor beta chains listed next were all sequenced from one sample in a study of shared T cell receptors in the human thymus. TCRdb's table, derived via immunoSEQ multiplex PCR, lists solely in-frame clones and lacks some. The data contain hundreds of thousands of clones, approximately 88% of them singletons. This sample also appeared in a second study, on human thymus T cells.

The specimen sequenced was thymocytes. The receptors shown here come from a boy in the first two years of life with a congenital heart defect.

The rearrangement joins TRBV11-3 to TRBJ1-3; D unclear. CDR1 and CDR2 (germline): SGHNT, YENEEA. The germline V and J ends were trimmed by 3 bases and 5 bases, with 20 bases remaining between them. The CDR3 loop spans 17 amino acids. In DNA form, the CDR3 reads TGTGCCAGCAGCTTCAAGGGAGCTATTCCCCGACGAAACACCATATATTTT. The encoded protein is CASSFKGAIPRRNTIYF. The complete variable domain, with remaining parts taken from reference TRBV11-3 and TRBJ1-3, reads EAGVVQSPRYKIIEKKQPVAFWCNPISGHNTLYWYLQNLGQGPELLIRYENEEAVDDSQLPKDRFSAERLKGVDSTLKIQPAELGDSAVYLCASSFKGAIPRRNTIYFGEGSWLTVV.

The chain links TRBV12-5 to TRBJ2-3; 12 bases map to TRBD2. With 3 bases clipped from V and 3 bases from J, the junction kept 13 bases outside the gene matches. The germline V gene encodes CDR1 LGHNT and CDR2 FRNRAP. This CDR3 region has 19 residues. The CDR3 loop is CASGLGLAGGRRKTDTQYF. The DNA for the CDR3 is TGTGCTAGTGGTTTAGGTCTAGCGGGAGGGCGGAGGAAAACAGATACGCAGTATTTT.

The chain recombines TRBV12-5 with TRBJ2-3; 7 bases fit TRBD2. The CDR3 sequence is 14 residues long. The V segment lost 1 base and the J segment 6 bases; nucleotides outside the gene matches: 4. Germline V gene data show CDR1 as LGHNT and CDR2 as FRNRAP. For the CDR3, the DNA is TGTGCTAGTGGTTTGGGCAGGGAGGGGGATACGCAGTATTTT. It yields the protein CASGLGREGDTQYF.

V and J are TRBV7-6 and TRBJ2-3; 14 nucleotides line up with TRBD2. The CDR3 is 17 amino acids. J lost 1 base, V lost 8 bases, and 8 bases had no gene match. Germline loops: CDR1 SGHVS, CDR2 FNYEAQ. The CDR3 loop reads CASSRTSGRPRTDTQYF. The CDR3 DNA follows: TGTGCCAGCTCCCGGACTAGCGGGAGGCCGCGCACAGATACGCAGTATTTT.

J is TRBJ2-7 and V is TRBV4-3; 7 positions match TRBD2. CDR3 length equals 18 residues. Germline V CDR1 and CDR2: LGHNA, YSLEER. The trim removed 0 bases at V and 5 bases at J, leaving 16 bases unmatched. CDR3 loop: CASSQEWGLNGRIHEQYF. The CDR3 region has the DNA TGCGCCAGCAGCCAAGAATGGGGTCTAAACGGGAGGATCCACGAGCAGTACTTC.

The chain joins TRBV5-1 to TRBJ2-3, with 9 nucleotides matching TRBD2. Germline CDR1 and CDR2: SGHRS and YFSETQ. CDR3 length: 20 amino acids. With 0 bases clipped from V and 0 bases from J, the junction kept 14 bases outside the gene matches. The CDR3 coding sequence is TGCGCCAGCAGCTTGGCCGGGGATCTAGCGGGATTCCCTAGCACAGATACGCAGTATTTT. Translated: CASSLAGDLAGFPSTDTQYF.

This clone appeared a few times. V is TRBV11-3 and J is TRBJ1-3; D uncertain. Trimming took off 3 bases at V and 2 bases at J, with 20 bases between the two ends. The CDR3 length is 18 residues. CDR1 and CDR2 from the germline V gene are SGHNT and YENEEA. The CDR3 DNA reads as TGTGCCAGCAGCTTCGGCGGCAAACCCACTACGGCTGGAAACACCATATATTTT. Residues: CASSFGGKPTTAGNTIYF.

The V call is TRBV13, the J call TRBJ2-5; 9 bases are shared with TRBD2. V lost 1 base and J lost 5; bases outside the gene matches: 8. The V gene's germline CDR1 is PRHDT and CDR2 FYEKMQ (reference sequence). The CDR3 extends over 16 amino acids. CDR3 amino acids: CASSLARREGRETQYF. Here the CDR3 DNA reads TGTGCCAGCAGCTTAGCGCGGCGGGAGGGGCGGGAGACCCAGTACTTC.

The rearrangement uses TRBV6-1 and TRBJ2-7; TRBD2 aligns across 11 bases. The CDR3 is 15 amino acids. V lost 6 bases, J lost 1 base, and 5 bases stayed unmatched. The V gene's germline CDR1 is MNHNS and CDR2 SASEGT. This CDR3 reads CASSSGLAVSYEQYF. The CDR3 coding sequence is TGTGCCAGCAGCTCGGGACTAGCGGTATCCTACGAGCAGTACTTC.

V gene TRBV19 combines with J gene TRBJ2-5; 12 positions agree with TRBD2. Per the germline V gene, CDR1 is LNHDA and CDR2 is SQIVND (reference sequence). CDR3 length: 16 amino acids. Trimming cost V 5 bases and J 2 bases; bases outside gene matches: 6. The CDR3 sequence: CASSRLLAGGQETQYF. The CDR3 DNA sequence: TGTGCCAGTAGTCGCCTCCTAGCGGGAGGGCAAGAGACCCAGTACTTC.

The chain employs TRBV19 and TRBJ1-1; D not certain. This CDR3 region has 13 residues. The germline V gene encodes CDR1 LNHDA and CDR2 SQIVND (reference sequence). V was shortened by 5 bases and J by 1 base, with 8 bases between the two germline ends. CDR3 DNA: TGTGCCAGTAGTTTCGGCGGGAACACTGAAGCTTTCTTT. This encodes CASSFGGNTEAFF.

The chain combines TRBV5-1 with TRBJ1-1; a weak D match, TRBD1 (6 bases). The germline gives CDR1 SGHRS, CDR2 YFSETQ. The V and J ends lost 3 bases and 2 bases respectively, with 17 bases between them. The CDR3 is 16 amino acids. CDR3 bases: TGCGCCAGCAGCTCCCAGTCCAGGGGACGAAACACTGAAGCTTTCTTT. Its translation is CASSSQSRGRNTEAFF. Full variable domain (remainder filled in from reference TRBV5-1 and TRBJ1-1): KAGVTQTPRYLIKTRGQQVTLSCSPISGHRSVSWYQQTPGQGLQFLFEYFSETQRNKGNFPGRFSGRQFSNSRSEMNVSTLELGDSALYLCASSSQSRGRNTEAFFGQGTRLTVV.

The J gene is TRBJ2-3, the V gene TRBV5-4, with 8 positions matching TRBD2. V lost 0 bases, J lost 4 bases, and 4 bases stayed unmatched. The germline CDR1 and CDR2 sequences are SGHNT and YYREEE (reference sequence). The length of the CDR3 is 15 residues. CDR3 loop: CASSLGRGAADTQYF. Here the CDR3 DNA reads TGTGCCAGCAGCTTGGGGCGGGGGGCTGCAGATACGCAGTATTTT. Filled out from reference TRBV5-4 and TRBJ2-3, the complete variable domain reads ETGVTQSPTHLIKTRGQQVTLRCSSQSGHNTVSWYQQALGQGPQFIFQYYREEENGRGNFPPRFSGLQFPNYSSELNVNALELDDSALYLCASSLGRGAADTQYFGPGTRLTVL.

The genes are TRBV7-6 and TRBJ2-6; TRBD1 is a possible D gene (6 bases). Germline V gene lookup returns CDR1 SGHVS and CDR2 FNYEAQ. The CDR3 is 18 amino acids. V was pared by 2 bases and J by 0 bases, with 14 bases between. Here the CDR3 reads CASSLRDRSRSGANVLTF. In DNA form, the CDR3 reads TGTGCCAGCAGCTTACGCGACAGGTCCCGCTCTGGGGCCAACGTCCTGACTTTC.

CDR3 DNA sequence: TGTGCCAGCAGTCGTGGGGCTACGGACACCTACGAGCAGTACTTC. Residues: CASSRGATDTYEQYF. This chain links TRBV11-2 with TRBJ2-7, with D possibly TRBD1 on 5 matching bases. The germline gives CDR1 SGHAT, CDR2 FQNNGV. The V end lost 6 bases, the J end lost 2 bases, and 17 bases lay between the germline ends. This CDR3 contains 15 residues.

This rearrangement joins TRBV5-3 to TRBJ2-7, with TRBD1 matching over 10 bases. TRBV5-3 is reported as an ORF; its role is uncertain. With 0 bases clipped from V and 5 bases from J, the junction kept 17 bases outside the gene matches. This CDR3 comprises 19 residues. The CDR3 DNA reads TGTGCCAGAAGCTTGGTCAATGTGTCCCGGGACAGGGGTTCGGACGAGCAGTACTTC. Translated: CARSLVNVSRDRGSDEQYF.

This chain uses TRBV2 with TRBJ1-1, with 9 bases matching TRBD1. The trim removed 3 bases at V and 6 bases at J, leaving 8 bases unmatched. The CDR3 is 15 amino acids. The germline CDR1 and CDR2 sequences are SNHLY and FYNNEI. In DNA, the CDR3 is TGTGCCAGCAGTGAGGGACAGGGTGATTACCCTGAAGCTTTCTTT. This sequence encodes CASSEGQGDYPEAFF.

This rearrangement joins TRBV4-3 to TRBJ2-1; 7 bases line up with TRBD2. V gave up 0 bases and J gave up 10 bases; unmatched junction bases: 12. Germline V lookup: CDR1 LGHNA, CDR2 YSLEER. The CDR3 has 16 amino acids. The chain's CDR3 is CASSQDLSRAGEEQFF. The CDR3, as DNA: TGCGCCAGCAGCCAAGATCTTAGTAGGGCGGGAGAAGAGCAGTTCTTC.

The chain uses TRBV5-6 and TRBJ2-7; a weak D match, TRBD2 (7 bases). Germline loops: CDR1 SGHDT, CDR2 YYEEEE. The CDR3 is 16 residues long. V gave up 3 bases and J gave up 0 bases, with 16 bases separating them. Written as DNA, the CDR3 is TGTGCCAGCAGCTGGGGGGGGGCAGGGGACTCCTACGAGCAGTACTTC. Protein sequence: CASSWGGAGDSYEQYF.

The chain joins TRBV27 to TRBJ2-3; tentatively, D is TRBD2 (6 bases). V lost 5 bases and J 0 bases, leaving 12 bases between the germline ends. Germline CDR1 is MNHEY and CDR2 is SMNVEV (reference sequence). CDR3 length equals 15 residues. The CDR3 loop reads CASSTTSLSTDTQYF. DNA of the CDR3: TGTGCCAGCAGTACTACTAGCCTTAGCACAGATACGCAGTATTTT.

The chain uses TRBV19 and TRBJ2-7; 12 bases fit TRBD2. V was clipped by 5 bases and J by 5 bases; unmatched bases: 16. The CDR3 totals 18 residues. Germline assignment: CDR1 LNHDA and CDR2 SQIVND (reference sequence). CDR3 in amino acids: CASSSPINLAGGYHEQYF. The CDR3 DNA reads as TGTGCCAGTAGTTCCCCAATCAATCTAGCGGGAGGGTACCACGAGCAGTACTTC.

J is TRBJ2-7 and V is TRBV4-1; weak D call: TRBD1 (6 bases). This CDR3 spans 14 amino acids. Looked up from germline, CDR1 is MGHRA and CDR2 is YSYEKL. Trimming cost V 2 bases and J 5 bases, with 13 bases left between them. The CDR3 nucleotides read TGCGCCAGCAGCCAATATACAGGGTCCCACGAGCAGTACTTC. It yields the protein CASSQYTGSHEQYF.

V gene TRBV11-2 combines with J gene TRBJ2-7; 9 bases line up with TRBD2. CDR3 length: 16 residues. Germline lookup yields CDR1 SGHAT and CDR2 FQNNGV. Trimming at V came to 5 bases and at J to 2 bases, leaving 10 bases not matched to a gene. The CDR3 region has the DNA TGTGCCAGCAGCCCCCCGCATAGCGGGAGCCCCTACGAGCAGTACTTC. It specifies CASSPPHSGSPYEQYF.

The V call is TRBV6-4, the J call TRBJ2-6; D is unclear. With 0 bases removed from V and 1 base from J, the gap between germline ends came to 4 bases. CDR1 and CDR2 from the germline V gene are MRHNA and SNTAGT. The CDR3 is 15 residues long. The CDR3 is CASSDSTSGANVLTF. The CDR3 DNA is TGTGCCAGCAGTGACTCGACTTCTGGGGCCAACGTCCTGACTTTC.